The next 10 T cell receptor beta chains were all read from a single sample in a study of T cells in localized non-small cell lung cancer. Using immunoSEQ multiplex PCR, the repertoire was profiled, and TCRdb retains in-frame clones only, with some absent. The repertoire holds several hundred clones, roughly a fifth seen once, with 10% to 13% in the top ten. Sequences were derived from normal lung tissue next to the tumor, sampled before any cancer treatment. The receptors here all came from a female donor older than 55 with stage II lung adenocarcinoma.

The chain couples TRBV18 to TRBJ1-5, with 11 bases that match TRBD1. Germline V CDR1 and CDR2: KGHSH, LQKENI. The CDR3 spans 18 residues. V lost 6 bases to trimming and J lost 2 bases; unmatched junction nucleotides: 12. The CDR3: CASSAGTGGLGGNQPQHF. The CDR3 DNA reads TGTGCCAGCTCGGCCGGGACAGGGGGGCTGGGAGGCAATCAGCCCCAGCATTTT.

This clone qualifies as medium-sized. The chain has TRBV11-3 and TRBJ2-1; 9 bases fit TRBD1. The CDR3 covers 18 residues. CDR1 SGHNT and CDR2 YENEEA come from the germline V gene. V gave up 5 bases and J gave up 3 bases; unmatched junction bases: 14. CDR3 nucleotide sequence: TGTGCCAGCAGCCCTGGCGACCGAACAGGGGGCAACTACAATGAGCAGTTCTTC. Protein product: CASSPGDRTGGNYNEQFF.

The CDR3 loop reads CAWSVSLNTEAFF. The CDR3 DNA reads as TGTGCCTGGAGTGTATCCTTGAACACTGAAGCTTTCTTT. This chain joins TRBV30 and TRBJ1-1; D is uncertain. Germline assignment: CDR1 GTSNPN and CDR2 SVGIG (reference sequence). V was shortened by 0 bases and J by 0 bases, with 5 bases between the two germline ends. The CDR3 consists of 13 residues.

The table lists this clone with a few counts. V gene TRBV6-8 combines with J gene TRBJ1-2, with a possible D match to TRBD1 (5 bases). Trimming took off 5 bases at V and 6 bases at J, with 22 bases between the two ends. Per germline, CDR1 MNHGY and CDR2 SAAAGT. The CDR3 has 16 residues. The CDR3 DNA is TGTGCCAGCAGTGACATCGGGACGGGCCTTGGAAATGGCTACACCTTC. Encoded protein: CASSDIGTGLGNGYTF.

This clone was observed a few times. This sequence joins TRBV5-1 and TRBJ2-7; no reliable D call. Between the trimmed V and J ends, which lost 0 bases and 3 bases, there was a span of 10 bases. CDR1 SGHRS and CDR2 YFSETQ come from the germline V gene. This CDR3 spans 14 amino acids. CDR3 DNA sequence: TGCGCCAGCAGCTTGGTCCCAGGAATCTACGAGCAGTACTTC. Amino acids: CASSLVPGIYEQYF.

This clone occurred a few times. This rearrangement joins TRBV28 to TRBJ1-2, with 9 bases that match TRBD1. The CDR3 spans 16 residues. The V segment lost 2 bases and the J segment 8 bases; nucleotides outside the gene matches: 12. Germline lookup yields CDR1 MDHEN and CDR2 SYDVKM. In DNA, the CDR3 is TGTGCCAGCAGTTTACTCTTACAGGGGGCATTACAAGGCTACACCTTC. It translates to CASSLLLQGALQGYTF.

The V and J genes are TRBV11-3 and TRBJ2-5, with 7 bases aligning to TRBD2. The CDR3 has 15 amino acids. After removal of 3 bases from V and 1 base from J, the junction contained 5 bases not matched to a gene. Germline values: CDR1 SGHNT, CDR2 YENEEA. CDR3 protein: CASSFRGGLQETQYF. In nucleotides, the CDR3 is TGTGCCAGCAGCTTCCGCGGGGGACTCCAAGAGACCCAGTACTTC.

In this sample, this clone turned up a few times. The V and J genes are TRBV6-8 and TRBJ1-1; TRBD1 might be the D (6 bases). The germline gives CDR1 MNHGY, CDR2 SAAAGT. Trimming took off 8 bases at V and 4 bases at J, with 17 bases between the two ends. The CDR3 is 14 residues long. Here the CDR3 reads CASPNPTGGTEAFF. The CDR3 nucleotides read TGTGCCAGCCCTAACCCGACAGGCGGCACTGAAGCTTTCTTT.

This clone was detected only a few times. The chain has TRBV9 and TRBJ2-7, with 8 bases lining up with TRBD2. The CDR3 is made up of 12 amino acids. V lost 7 bases and J lost 9; bases outside the gene matches: 9. Germline CDR1 is SGDLS and CDR2 is YYNGEE. The CDR3 DNA is TGTGCCAGCGGGCGGGGGGCCCTGAGGCAGTACTTC. It specifies CASGRGALRQYF.

By its share, this clone is large (0.1 to 1%). Read sequence stops 1 residue before the CDR3 end, and the germline J gene provides the missing end. The rearrangement joins TRBV6-1 to TRBJ2-3, with TRBD2 matching over 8 bases. Trimming cost V 1 base and J 4 bases; bases outside gene matches: 7. CDR3 size: 16 residues. Germline lookup yields CDR1 MNHNS and CDR2 SASEGT. CDR3 amino acids: CASSEDGTRRADTQYF. The covered CDR3 bases are TGTGCCAGCAGTGAAGATGGGACTAGAAGAGCAGATACGCAGTAT.